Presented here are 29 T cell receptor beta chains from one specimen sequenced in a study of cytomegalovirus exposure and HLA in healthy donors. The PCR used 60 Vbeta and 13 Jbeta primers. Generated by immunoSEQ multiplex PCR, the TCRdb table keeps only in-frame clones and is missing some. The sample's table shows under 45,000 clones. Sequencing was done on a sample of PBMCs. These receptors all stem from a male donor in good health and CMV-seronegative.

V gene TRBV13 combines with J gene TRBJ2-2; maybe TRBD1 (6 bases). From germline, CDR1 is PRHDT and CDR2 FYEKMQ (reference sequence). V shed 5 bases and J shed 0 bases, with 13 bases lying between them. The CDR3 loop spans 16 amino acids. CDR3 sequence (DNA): TGTGCCAGCAGCCCCCGACAGGCCACGAACACCGGGGAGCTGTTTTTT. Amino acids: CASSPRQATNTGELFF.

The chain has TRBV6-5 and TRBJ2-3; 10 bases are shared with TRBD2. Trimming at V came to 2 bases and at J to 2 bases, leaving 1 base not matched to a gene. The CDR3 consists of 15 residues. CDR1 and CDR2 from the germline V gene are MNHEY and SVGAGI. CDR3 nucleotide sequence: TGTGCCAGCAGTTACACTAGCGGGGTCACAGATACGCAGTATTTT. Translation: CASSYTSGVTDTQYF.

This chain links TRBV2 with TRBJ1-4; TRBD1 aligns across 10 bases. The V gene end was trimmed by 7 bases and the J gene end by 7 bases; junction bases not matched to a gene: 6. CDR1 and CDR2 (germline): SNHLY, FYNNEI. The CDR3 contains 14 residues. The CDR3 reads CASTRDRGVEKLFF. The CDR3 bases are TGTGCCAGCACTCGGGACAGGGGTGTTGAAAAACTGTTTTTT.

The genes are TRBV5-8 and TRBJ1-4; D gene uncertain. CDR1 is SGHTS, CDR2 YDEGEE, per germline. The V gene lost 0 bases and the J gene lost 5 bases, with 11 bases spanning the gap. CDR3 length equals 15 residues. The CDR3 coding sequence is TGTGCCAGCAGCTTGGGTCCCGTACAAAATGAAAAACTGTTTTTT. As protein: CASSLGPVQNEKLFF.

CDR3 loop: CASSPGPPSSSYNSPLHF. The CDR3 bases are TGTGCCAGCTCACCAGGTCCGCCGTCTAGCTCCTATAATTCACCCCTCCACTTT. This chain connects TRBV18 to TRBJ1-6; unclear D gene. Germline V gene data show CDR1 as KGHSH and CDR2 as LQKENI. The V end lost 2 bases, the J end lost 0 bases, and 14 bases lay between the germline ends. This CDR3 spans 18 amino acids.

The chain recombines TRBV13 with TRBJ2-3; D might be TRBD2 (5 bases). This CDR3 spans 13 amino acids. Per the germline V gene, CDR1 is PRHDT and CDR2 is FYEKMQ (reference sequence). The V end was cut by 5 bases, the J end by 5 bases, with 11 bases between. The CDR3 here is CASSEGRQDTQYF. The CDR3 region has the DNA TGTGCCAGCAGCGAGGGTCGGCAAGATACGCAGTATTTT.

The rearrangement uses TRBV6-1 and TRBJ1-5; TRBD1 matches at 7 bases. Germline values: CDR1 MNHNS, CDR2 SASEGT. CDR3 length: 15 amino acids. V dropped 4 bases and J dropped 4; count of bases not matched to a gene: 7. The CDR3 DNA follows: TGTGCCAGCAGTGTACAGGGGACTTCTAATCAGCCCCAGCATTTT. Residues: CASSVQGTSNQPQHF.

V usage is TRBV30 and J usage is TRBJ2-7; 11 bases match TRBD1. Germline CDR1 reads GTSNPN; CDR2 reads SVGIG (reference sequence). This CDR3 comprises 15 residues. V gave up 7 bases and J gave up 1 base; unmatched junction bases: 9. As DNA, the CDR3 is TGTGCCTCCGACTCGGACAGGGGGCTATCCTACGAGCAGTACTTC. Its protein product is CASDSDRGLSYEQYF.

The CDR3 protein is CASSFLRGTGEQYF. The DNA of the CDR3 is TGTGCCAGCAGCTTCTTAAGGGGGACAGGGGAGCAGTACTTC. J is TRBJ2-7 and V is TRBV11-2, with 9 bases that match TRBD1. The CDR3 has 14 residues. Germline CDR1 and CDR2: SGHAT and FQNNGV. The J segment lost 7 bases and the V segment lost 3 bases, leaving 7 bases of the junction unmatched. Variable domain in full (rest from reference TRBV11-2 and TRBJ2-7): EAGVAQSPRYKIIEKRQSVAFWCNPISGHATLYWYQQILGQGPKLLIQFQNNGVVDDSQLPKDRFSAERLKGVDSTLKIQPAKLEDSAVYLCASSFLRGTGEQYFGPGTRLTVT.

CDR3 DNA: TGTGCCATCAGGGCAGGGGGCTCGGACTATGGCTACACCTTC. It yields the protein CAIRAGGSDYGYTF. The chain is built from TRBV10-3 and TRBJ1-2; TRBD1 agrees at 8 bases. Germline trimming cut 6 bases from V and 3 bases from J; bases unmatched to any gene: 6. Germline V gives CDR1 ENHRY, CDR2 SYGVKD. The CDR3 has 14 amino acids.

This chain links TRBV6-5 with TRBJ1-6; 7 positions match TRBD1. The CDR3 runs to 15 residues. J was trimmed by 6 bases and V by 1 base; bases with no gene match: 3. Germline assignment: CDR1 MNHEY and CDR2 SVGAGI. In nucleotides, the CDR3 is TGTGCCAGCAGTTACTATGGGACAGTTAATTCACCCCTCCACTTT. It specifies CASSYYGTVNSPLHF.

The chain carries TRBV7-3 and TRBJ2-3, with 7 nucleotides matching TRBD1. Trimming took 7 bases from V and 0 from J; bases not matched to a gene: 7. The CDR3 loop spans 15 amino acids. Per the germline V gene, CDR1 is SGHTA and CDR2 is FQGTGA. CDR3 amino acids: CASTQQGLSTDTQYF. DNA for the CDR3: TGTGCCAGCACCCAACAGGGGCTGAGCACAGATACGCAGTATTTT.

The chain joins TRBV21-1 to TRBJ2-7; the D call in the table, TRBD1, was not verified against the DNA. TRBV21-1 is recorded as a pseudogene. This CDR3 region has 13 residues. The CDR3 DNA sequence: TGTGCCAGCAGCAAGACAAACTCCTACGAGCAGTACTTC. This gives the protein CASSKTNSYEQYF.

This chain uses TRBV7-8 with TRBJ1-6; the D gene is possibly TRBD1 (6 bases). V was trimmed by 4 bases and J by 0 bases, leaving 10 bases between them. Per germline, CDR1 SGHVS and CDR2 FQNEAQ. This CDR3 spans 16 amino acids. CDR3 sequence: CASSSGQSSYNSPLHF. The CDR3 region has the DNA TGTGCCAGCAGCTCCGGACAGAGCTCCTATAATTCACCCCTCCACTTT.

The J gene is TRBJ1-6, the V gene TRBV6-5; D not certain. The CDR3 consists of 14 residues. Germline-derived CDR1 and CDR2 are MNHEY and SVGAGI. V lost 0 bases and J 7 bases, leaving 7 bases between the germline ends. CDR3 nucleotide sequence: TGTGCCAGCAGTTACTCATCCCTCAATTCACCCCTCCACTTT. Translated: CASSYSSLNSPLHF.

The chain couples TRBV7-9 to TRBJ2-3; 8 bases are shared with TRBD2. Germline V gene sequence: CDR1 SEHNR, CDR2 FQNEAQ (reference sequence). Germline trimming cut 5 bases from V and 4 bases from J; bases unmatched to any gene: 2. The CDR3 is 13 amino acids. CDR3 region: CASSPGGSDTQYF. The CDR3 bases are TGTGCCAGCAGCCCGGGGGGGTCAGATACGCAGTATTTT.

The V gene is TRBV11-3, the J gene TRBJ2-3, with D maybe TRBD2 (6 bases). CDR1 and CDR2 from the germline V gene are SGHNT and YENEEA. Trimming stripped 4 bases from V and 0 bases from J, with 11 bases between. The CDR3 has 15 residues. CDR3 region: CASSSGDTSTDTQYF. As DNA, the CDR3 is TGTGCCAGCAGCTCGGGGGATACTAGCACAGATACGCAGTATTTT.

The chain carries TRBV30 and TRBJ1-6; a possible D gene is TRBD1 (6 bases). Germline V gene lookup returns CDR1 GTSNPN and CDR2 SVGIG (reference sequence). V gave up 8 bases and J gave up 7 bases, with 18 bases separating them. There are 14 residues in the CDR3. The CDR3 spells CAGNRELGNSPLHF. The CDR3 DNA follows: TGTGCCGGCAACAGGGAACTGGGAAATTCACCCCTCCACTTT.

CDR3 bases: TGTGCCAGCAGCCAAGGTCCGAGACTAGGCTACGAGCAGTACTTC. Amino acid sequence: CASSQGPRLGYEQYF. This chain uses TRBV14 with TRBJ2-7; weak D call: TRBD2 (6 bases). V lost 1 base, J lost 3 bases, and 13 bases lay in between. The germline V gene has CDR1 SGHDN and CDR2 FVKESK. This CDR3 is 15 amino acids long.

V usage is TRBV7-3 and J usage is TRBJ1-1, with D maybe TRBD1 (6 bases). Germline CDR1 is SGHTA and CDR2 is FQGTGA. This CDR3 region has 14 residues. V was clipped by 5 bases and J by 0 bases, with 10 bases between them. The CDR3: CASSPGHVNTEAFF. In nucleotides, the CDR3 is TGTGCCAGCAGCCCGGGACACGTGAACACTGAAGCTTTCTTT. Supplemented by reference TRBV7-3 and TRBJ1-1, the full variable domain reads GAGVSQTPSNKVTEKGKYVELRCDPISGHTALYWYRQSLGQGPEFLIYFQGTGAADDSGLPNDRFFAVRPEGSVSTLKIQRTERGDSAVYLCASSPGHVNTEAFFGQGTRLTVV.

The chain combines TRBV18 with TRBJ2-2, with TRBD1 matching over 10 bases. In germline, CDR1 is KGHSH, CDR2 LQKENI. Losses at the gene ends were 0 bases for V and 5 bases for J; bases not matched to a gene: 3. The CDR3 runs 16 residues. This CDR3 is CASSPPGQGGTGELFF. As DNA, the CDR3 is TGTGCCAGCTCACCACCCGGACAGGGGGGAACCGGGGAGCTGTTTTTT.

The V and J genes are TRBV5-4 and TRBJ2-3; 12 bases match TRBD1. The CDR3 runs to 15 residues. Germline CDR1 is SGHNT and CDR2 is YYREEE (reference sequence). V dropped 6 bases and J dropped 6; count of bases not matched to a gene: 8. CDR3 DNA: TGTGCCAGCACCGAGGGACAGGGGGCGCGGGATACGCAGTATTTT. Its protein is CASTEGQGARDTQYF. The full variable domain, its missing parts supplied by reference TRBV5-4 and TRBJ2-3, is ETGVTQSPTHLIKTRGQQVTLRCSSQSGHNTVSWYQQALGQGPQFIFQYYREEENGRGNFPPRFSGLQFPNYSSELNVNALELDDSALYLCASTEGQGARDTQYFGPGTRLTVL.

CDR3 sequence (DNA): TGTGCCAGCAGCCGGACAGGCAACTATGGCTACACCTTC. Translated, it gives CASSRTGNYGYTF. V usage is TRBV6-5 and J usage is TRBJ1-2; TRBD1 agrees at 7 bases. Per germline, CDR1 MNHEY and CDR2 SVGAGI. This CDR3 spans 13 amino acids. Trimming at V came to 6 bases and at J to 2 bases, leaving 3 bases not matched to a gene.

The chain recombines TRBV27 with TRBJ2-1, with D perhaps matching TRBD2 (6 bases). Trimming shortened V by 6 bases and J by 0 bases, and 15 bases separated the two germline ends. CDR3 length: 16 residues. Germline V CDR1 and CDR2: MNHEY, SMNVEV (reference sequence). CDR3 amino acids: CASRLGLTSSYNEQFF. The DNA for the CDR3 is TGTGCCAGCAGATTGGGACTTACGAGCTCCTACAATGAGCAGTTCTTC.

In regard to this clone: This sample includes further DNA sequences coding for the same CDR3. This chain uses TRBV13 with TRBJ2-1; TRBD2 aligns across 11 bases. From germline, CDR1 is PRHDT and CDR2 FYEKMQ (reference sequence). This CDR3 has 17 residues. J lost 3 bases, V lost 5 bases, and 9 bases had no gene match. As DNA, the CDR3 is TGTGCCAGCAGCGTCCGTACCCTAGCGGGAGGCTACAATGAGCAGTTCTTC. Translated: CASSVRTLAGGYNEQFF.

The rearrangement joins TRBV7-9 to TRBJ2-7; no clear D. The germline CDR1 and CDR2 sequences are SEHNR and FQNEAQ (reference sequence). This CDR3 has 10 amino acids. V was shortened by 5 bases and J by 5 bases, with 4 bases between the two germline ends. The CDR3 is CASSPDEQYF. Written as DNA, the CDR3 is TGTGCCAGCAGCCCTGACGAGCAGTACTTC.

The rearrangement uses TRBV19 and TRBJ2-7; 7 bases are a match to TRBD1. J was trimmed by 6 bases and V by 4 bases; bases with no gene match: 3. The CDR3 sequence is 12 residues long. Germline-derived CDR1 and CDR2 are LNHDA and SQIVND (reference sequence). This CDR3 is CASSKQGSEQYF. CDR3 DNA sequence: TGTGCCAGTAGTAAACAGGGGAGCGAGCAGTACTTC.

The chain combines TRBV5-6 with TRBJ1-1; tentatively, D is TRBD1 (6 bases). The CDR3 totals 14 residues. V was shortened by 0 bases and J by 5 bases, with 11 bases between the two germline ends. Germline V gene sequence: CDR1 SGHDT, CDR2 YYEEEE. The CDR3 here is CASSLEGVGTEAFF. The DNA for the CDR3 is TGTGCCAGCAGCTTGGAGGGGGTGGGGACTGAAGCTTTCTTT.

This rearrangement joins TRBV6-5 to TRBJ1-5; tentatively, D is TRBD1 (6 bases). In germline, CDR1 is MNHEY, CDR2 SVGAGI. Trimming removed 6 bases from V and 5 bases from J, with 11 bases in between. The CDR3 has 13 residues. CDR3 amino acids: CASRPGDYQPQHF. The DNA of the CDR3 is TGTGCCAGCAGACCAGGGGATTATCAGCCCCAGCATTTT.